These T cell receptor beta chains were read from a single sample in a study of T cell responses to AZD1222 COVID-19 vaccine. Sequenced by immunoSEQ multiplex PCR; TCRdb stores in-frame clones only, minus some. The data hold 100,000 to 150,000 clones, with roughly 90% observed a single time. The sequences come from peripheral blood, collected on day 0 of AZD1222 vaccination. These receptors came from an adult in good health. The CDR3 runs from the conserved cysteine through the conserved F or W. Fields, in order: CDR3 length, J gene, V gene, clone size, D gene, CDR3 DNA, CDR3 protein. A D gene is named only where the DNA matches it firmly. Clone size is shown for a subset of rows, as once, few, many or a class of expanded clone.

16 | TRBJ2-6 | TRBV9 | - | TRBD1 | TGTGCCAGCAGCGTAGGTCAGGGGGTTGGGGCCAACGTCCTGACTTTC | CASSVGQGVGANVLTF
16 | TRBJ2-2 | TRBV29-1 | - | TRBD2 | TGCAGCGTTGAGACCCTAGCGGGACCCAGCACCGGGGAGCTGTTTTTT | CSVETLAGPSTGELFF
13 | TRBJ1-4 | TRBV28 | - | - | TGTGCCAGCAGTTTACCCTACAATGAAAAACTGTTTTTT | CASSLPYNEKLFF
15 | TRBJ1-5 | TRBV27 | - | - | TGTGCCAGCAGTCCGACTTTAAATAGCAATCAGCCCCAGCATTTT | CASSPTLNSNQPQHF
15 | TRBJ1-2 | TRBV28 | - | - | TGTGCCAGCAGCCCCGGAGGGCAAAATTACTATGGCTACACCTTC | CASSPGGQNYYGYTF
13 | TRBJ2-5 | TRBV29-1 | - | - | TGCAGCGTCTCCCGGGCCGCCCAAGAGACCCAGTACTTC | CSVSRAAQETQYF
18 | TRBJ2-7 | TRBV6-1 | - | TRBD2 | TGTGCCAGCAGTGAGGGTCGTAGGGCTAGCGGGAGGGCCGACGAGCAGTACTTC | CASSEGRRASGRADEQYF
14 | TRBJ1-1 | TRBV20-1 | - | TRBD1 | TGCAGTGCTAGTAGCCAGGGGGGAGGTTTTGGAGCTTTCTTT | CSASSQGGGFGAFF
13 | TRBJ2-4 | TRBV30 | - | TRBD2 | TGTGCCTGGAGTTCGGGGGGGCTGACCATTCAGTACTTC | CAWSSGGLTIQYF
15 | TRBJ1-5 | TRBV7-2 | - | - | TGTGCCAGCAGCTTGGACGGAAATAGCAATCAGCCCCAGCATTTT | CASSLDGNSNQPQHF
14 | TRBJ2-1 | TRBV14 | - | - | TGTGCCAGCAGCCCCCTCCCCACTAACAATGAGCAGTTCTTC | CASSPLPTNNEQFF
16 | TRBJ2-2 | TRBV6-5 | - | - | TGTGCCAGCAGTTACTTAGGAGGGGGAAACACCGGGGAGCTGTTTTTT | CASSYLGGGNTGELFF
15 | TRBJ1-4 | TRBV4-3 | few | - | TGCGCCAGCAGCCAGGAGGACAGCTGGAGGGAAAAACTGTTTTTT | CASSQEDSWREKLFF
15 | TRBJ2-3 | TRBV4-3 | - | - | TGCGCCAGCAGCCAACTATTAGGGTTCACAGATACGCAGTATTTT | CASSQLLGFTDTQYF
13 | TRBJ1-4 | TRBV7-3 | - | - | TGTGCCAGCAGCTCCACAGCAAATGAAAAACTGTTTTTT | CASSSTANEKLFF
15 | TRBJ2-1 | TRBV28 | - | TRBD2 | TGTGCCAGCAGTCCTAGCGGGGGGGGGCACAATGAGCAGTTCTTC | CASSPSGGGHNEQFF
11 | TRBJ1-1 | TRBV28 | - | - | TGTGCCAGCAGTGGTAGGGCTGAAGCTTTCTTT | CASSGRAEAFF
14 | TRBJ1-5 | TRBV10-1 | - | - | TGCGCCAGCAGTGACGGAGGCCCCAATCAGCCCCAGCATTTT | CASSDGGPNQPQHF
14 | TRBJ1-1 | TRBV5-1 | once | - | TGCGCCAGCAGCTTGGCCCCAACGGGGGGTGAAGCTTTCTTT | CASSLAPTGGEAFF
14 | TRBJ1-2 | TRBV11-2 | - | - | TGTGCCAGCAGCCCGGGGGGGCCGTACTATGGCTACACCTTC | CASSPGGPYYGYTF
16 | TRBJ2-7 | TRBV11-2 | - | TRBD2 | TGTGCCAGCAGCTCTGGGACTAGCGGGTTCCACTACGAGCAGTACTTC | CASSSGTSGFHYEQYF
16 | TRBJ1-2 | TRBV21-1 | - | - | TGTGCCAGCAGCAACCGCCCTCCTCACTTTTGCGGTTGCTACACCTTC | CASSNRPPHFCGCYTF
18 | TRBJ2-6 | TRBV28 | once | TRBD2 | TGTGCCAGCAGTCCCGGGACTAGCGGTTACTCTGGGGCCAACGTCCTGACTTTC | CASSPGTSGYSGANVLTF
13 | TRBJ1-5 | TRBV30 | once | - | TGTGCCTGGAGCCCTCTACCCCATCAGCCCCAGCATTTT | CAWSPLPHQPQHF
12 | TRBJ1-6 | TRBV28 | - | - | TGTGCCAGCAGTTTAATGGCCTCACCCCTCCACTTT | CASSLMASPLHF
15 | TRBJ2-1 | TRBV2 | - | TRBD2 | TGTGCCAGCAGTGTCTCTCGGGGGGTGTCCAATGAGCAGTTCTTC | CASSVSRGVSNEQFF
14 | TRBJ1-5 | TRBV19 | - | - | TGTGCCAGTAGTATTGGGATGCAAAATCAGCCCCAGCATTTT | CASSIGMQNQPQHF
16 | TRBJ1-2 | TRBV28 | - | - | TGTGCCAGCAACTCCGTGGGGGACGCCGATAACTATGGCTACACCTTC | CASNSVGDADNYGYTF
13 | TRBJ1-1 | TRBV27 | - | - | TGTGCCAGCAGTTTTTACAGGGACACTGAAGCTTTCTTT | CASSFYRDTEAFF
12 | TRBJ1-1 | TRBV18 | - | - | TGTGCCAGCTCGGGGCAGGACACTGAAGCTTTCTTT | CASSGQDTEAFF
14 | TRBJ2-2 | TRBV7-8 | few | - | TGTGCCAGCAGCAGGGAGTCGAACACCGGGGAGCTGTTTTTT | CASSRESNTGELFF
14 | TRBJ1-2 | TRBV19 | - | - | TGTGCCAGTCATTTTTCAGGGTTGGACTATGGCTACACCTTC | CASHFSGLDYGYTF
17 | TRBJ2-3 | TRBV4-3 | once | TRBD2 | TGCGCCAGCAGCCAAGATTGGGAGCGGGGGGGCCTAGATACGCAGTATTTT | CASSQDWERGGLDTQYF
13 | TRBJ2-5 | TRBV3-1/TRBV3-2 | few | - | TGTGCCAGCAGCCGCGGGGGCCGGGAGACCCAGTACTTC | CASSRGGRETQYF
12 | TRBJ1-2 | TRBV5-4 | - | - | TGTGCCAGCAGCTCCGCGGTTTATGGCTACACCTTC | CASSSAVYGYTF
15 | TRBJ2-7 | TRBV18 | once | - | TGTGCCAGCTCACCCCCGGGGTGGATCGTCCACGAGCAGTACTTC | CASSPPGWIVHEQYF
13 | TRBJ2-1 | TRBV7-9 | - | - | TGTGCCAGCAGCTTAGTAACGTACAATGAGCAGTTCTTC | CASSLVTYNEQFF
12 | TRBJ2-7 | TRBV3-1/TRBV3-2 | few | - | TGTGCCAGCAGCCAGTCGGGGTACGAGCAGTACTTC | CASSQSGYEQYF
14 | TRBJ2-5 | TRBV24-1 | - | - | TGTGCCACCAGTGACCCCTTGACCGGGGAGACCCAGTACTTC | CATSDPLTGETQYF
17 | TRBJ2-3 | TRBV5-1 | - | TRBD2 | TGCGCCAGCAGCTTGGAAGGGACTAGCGGATACACAGATACGCAGTATTTT | CASSLEGTSGYTDTQYF
17 | TRBJ1-4 | TRBV3-1/TRBV3-2 | - | TRBD1 | TGTGCCAGCAGCCAGGCCCCGACAGGGGATAACACAGAAAAACTGTTTTTT | CASSQAPTGDNTEKLFF
12 | TRBJ1-6 | TRBV5-6 | - | - | TGTGCCAGCAACTTTCGGGATTCACCCCTCCACTTT | CASNFRDSPLHF
15 | TRBJ2-3 | TRBV3-1/TRBV3-2 | - | - | TGTGCCAGCAGCCAAGGGTCGGGGGGCACAGATACGCAGTATTTT | CASSQGSGGTDTQYF
16 | TRBJ1-6 | TRBV27 | once | - | TGTGCCAGCAGTCCCGGGGGGGCCTCCTATAATTCACCCCTCCACTTT | CASSPGGASYNSPLHF
13 | TRBJ2-7 | TRBV5-4 | - | - | TGTGCCAGCAGCTTCACCGGACGCAGCGAGCAGTACTTC | CASSFTGRSEQYF
13 | TRBJ1-2 | TRBV20-1 | - | - | TGCAGTGCTAGTACAGGGATTTTTTCTGGCTACACCTTC | CSASTGIFSGYTF
12 | TRBJ2-7 | TRBV5-1 | once | - | TGCGCCAGCAGCCTCTCCGCCCACGAGCAGTACTTC | CASSLSAHEQYF
13 | TRBJ1-2 | TRBV3-1/TRBV3-2 | - | - | TGTGCCAGCAGCCTACGGGACGCTTATGGCTACACCTTC | CASSLRDAYGYTF
15 | TRBJ1-1 | TRBV6-1 | - | - | TGTGCCAGCAGTGAAAGGTTCTTGGGTAATACTGAAGCTTTCTTT | CASSERFLGNTEAFF